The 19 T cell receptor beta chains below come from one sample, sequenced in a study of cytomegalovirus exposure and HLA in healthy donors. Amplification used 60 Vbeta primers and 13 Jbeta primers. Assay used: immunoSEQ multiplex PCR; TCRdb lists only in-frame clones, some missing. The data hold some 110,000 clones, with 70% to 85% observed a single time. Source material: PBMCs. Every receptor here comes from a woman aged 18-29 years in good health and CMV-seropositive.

The CDR3 bases are TGTGCCAGCAGTCCCACTGACAGAATGAACACTGAAGCTTTCTTT. This codes for CASSPTDRMNTEAFF. This chain joins TRBV28 and TRBJ1-1; D is perhaps TRBD1 (5 bases). The V gene lost 5 bases and the J gene lost 0 bases, with 13 bases spanning the gap. Germline V CDR1 and CDR2: MDHEN, SYDVKM. The CDR3 consists of 15 residues.

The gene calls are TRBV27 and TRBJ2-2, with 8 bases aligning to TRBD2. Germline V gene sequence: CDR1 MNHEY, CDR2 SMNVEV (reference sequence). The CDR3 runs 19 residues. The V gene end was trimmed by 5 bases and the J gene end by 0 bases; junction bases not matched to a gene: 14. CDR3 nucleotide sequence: TGTGCCAGCAGTCTTCGGGGTAGCGGGGTCCTCCCGAACACCGGGGAGCTGTTTTTT. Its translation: CASSLRGSGVLPNTGELFF.

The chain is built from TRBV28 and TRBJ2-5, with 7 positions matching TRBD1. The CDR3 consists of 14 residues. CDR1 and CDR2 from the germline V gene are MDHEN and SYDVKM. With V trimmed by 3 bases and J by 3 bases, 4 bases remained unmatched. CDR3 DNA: TGTGCCAGCAGTTTCAGGGGGTGGGAAGAGACCCAGTACTTC. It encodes CASSFRGWEETQYF.

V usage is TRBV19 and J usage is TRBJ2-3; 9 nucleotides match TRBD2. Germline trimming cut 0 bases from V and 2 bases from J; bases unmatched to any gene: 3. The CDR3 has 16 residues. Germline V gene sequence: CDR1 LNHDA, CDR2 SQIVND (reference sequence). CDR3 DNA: TGTGCCAGTAGTATAGATCTAGCGGGGACCACAGATACGCAGTATTTT. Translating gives CASSIDLAGTTDTQYF.

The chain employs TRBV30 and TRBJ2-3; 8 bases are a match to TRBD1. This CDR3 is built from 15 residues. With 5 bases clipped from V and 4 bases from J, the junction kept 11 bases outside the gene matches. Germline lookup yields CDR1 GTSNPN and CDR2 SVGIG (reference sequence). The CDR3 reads CAWDSGGPSADTQYF. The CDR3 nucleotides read TGTGCCTGGGATTCAGGGGGCCCCTCTGCAGATACGCAGTATTTT.

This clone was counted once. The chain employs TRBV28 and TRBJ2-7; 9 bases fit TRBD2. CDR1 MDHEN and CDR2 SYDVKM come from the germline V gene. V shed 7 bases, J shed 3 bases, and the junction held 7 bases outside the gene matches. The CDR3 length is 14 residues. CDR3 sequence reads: CASTLAGVVYEQYF. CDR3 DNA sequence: TGTGCCAGCACCTTAGCGGGAGTTGTCTACGAGCAGTACTTC.

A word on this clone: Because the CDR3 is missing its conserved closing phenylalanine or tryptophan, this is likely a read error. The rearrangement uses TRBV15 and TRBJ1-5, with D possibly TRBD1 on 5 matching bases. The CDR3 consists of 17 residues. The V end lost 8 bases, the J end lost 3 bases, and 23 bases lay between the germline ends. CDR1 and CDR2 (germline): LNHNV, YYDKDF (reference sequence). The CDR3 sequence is CATAGDPGKDINQPQHV. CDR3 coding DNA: TGTGCCACCGCTGGAGACCCAGGGAAAGACATCAATCAGCCCCAGCATGTT.

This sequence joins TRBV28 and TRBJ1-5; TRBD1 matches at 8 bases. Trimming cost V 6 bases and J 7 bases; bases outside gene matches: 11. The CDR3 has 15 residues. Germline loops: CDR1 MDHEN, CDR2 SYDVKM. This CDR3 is CASRRGQGGAQPQHF. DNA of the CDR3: TGTGCCAGCAGGAGAGGACAGGGCGGAGCGCAGCCCCAGCATTTT.

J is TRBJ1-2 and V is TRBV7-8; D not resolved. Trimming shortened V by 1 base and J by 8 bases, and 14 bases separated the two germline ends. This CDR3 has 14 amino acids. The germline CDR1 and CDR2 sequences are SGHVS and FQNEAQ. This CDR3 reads CASSLDGRLGGYTF. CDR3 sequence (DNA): TGTGCCAGCAGCTTAGACGGCCGACTAGGAGGCTACACCTTC.

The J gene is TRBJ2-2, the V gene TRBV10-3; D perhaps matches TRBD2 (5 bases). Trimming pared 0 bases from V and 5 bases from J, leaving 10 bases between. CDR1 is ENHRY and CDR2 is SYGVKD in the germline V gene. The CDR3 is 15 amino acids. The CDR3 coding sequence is TGTGCCATCAGTGAGTCGGTTCCGGGAACCGGGGAGCTGTTTTTT. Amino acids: CAISESVPGTGELFF.

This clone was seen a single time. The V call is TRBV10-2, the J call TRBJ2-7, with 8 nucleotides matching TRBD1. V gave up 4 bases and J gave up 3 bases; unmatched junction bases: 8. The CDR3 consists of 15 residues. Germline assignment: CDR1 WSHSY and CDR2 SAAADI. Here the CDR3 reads CASSAGQGAYYEQYF. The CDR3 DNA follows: TGCGCCAGCAGTGCGGGTCAGGGGGCATACTACGAGCAGTACTTC.

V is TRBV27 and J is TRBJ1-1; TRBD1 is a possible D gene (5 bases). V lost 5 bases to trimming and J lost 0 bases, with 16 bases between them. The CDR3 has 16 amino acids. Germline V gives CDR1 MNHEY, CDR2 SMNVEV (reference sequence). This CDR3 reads CASSTTAGVMNTEAFF. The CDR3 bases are TGTGCCAGCAGTACCACCGCGGGGGTCATGAACACTGAAGCTTTCTTT.

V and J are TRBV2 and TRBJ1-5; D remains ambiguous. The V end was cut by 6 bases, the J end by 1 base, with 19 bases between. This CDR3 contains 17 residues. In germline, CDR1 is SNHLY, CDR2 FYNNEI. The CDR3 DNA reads TGTGCCAGCAGCCCCGAGGGCGGCGCGTTAAGCAATCAGCCCCAGCATTTT. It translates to CASSPEGGALSNQPQHF.

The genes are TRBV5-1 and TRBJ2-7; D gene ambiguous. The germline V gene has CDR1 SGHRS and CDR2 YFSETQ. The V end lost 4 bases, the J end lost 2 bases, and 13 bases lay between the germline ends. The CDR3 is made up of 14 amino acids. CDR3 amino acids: CASSPSENTYEQYF. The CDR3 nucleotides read TGCGCCAGCAGCCCCAGTGAAAATACCTACGAGCAGTACTTC.

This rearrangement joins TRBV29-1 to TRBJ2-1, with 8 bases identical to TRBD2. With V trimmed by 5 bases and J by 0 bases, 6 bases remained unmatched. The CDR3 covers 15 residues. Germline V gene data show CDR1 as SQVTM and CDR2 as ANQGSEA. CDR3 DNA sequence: TGCAGCGTTCGGCTAGCGGGTAACTCCTACAATGAGCAGTTCTTC. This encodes CSVRLAGNSYNEQFF.

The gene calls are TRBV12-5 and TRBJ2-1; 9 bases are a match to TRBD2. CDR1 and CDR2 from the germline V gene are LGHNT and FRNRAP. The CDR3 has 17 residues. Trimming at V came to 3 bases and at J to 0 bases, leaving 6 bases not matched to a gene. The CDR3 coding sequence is TGTGCTAGTGGTTTTGGTGCGGGGGGGTTCTCCTACAATGAGCAGTTCTTC. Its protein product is CASGFGAGGFSYNEQFF. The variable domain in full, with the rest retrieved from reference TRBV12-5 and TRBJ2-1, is DARVTQTPRHKVTEMGQEVTMRCQPILGHNTVFWYRQTMMQGLELLAYFRNRAPLDDSGMPKDRFSAEMPDATLATLKIQPSEPRDSAVYFCASGFGAGGFSYNEQFFGPGTRLTVL.

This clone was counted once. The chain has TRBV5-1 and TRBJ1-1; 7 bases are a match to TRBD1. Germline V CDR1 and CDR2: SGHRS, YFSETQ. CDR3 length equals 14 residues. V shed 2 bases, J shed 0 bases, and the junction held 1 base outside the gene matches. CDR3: CASSFGTVNTEAFF. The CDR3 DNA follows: TGCGCCAGCAGCTTCGGGACAGTGAACACTGAAGCTTTCTTT.

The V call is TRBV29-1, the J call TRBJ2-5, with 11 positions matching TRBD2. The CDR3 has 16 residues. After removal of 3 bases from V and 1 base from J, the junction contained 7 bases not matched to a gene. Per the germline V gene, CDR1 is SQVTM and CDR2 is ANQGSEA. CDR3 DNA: TGCAGCGTTGAGACCACTAGCGGGAGTTTCCAAGAGACCCAGTACTTC. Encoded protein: CSVETTSGSFQETQYF.

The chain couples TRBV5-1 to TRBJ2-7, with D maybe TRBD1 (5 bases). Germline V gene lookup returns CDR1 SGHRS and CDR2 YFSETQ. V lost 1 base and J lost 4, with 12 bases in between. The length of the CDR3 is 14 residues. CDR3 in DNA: TGCGCCAGCAGCTTGAGTCCAGGGATGTACGAGCAGTACTTC. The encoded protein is CASSLSPGMYEQYF.